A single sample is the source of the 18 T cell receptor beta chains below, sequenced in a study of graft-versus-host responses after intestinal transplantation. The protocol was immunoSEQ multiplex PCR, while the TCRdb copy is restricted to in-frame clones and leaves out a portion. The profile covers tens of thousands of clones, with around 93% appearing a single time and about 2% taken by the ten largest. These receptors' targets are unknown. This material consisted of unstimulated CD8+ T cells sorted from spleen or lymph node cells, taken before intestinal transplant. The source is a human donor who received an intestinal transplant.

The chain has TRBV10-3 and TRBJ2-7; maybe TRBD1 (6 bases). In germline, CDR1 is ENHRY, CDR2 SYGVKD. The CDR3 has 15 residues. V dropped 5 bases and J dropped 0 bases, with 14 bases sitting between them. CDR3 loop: CAISPDDRSSYEQYF. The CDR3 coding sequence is TGTGCCATCAGTCCAGACGACAGGAGCTCCTACGAGCAGTACTTC.

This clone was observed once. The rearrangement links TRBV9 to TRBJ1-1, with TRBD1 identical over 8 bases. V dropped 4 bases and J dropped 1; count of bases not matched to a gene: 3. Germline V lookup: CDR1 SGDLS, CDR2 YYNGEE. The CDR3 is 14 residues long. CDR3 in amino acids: CASSQDRGNTEAFF. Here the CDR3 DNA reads TGTGCCAGCAGCCAAGACAGGGGGAACACTGAAGCTTTCTTT.

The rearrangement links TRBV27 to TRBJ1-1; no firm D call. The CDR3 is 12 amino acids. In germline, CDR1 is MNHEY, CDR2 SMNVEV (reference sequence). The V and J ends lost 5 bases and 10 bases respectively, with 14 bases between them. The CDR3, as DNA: TGTGCCAGCAGTAAATCCGAGGGCCGAGCTTTCTTT. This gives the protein CASSKSEGRAFF.

The CDR3 region has the DNA TGTGCCAGCAGTGATAGGGACAGGGGGTACGAGCAGTACTTC. Amino acids: CASSDRDRGYEQYF. The chain combines TRBV6-1 with TRBJ2-7; 11 nucleotides line up with TRBD1. Trimming at V came to 3 bases and at J to 4 bases, leaving 2 bases not matched to a gene. Germline CDR1 and CDR2: MNHNS and SASEGT. CDR3 length: 14 amino acids.

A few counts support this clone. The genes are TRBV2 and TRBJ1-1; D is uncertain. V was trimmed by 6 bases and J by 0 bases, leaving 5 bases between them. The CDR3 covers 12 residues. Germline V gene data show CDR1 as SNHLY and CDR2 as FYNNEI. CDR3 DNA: TGTGCCAGCAGCCCTGTGAACACTGAAGCTTTCTTT. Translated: CASSPVNTEAFF.

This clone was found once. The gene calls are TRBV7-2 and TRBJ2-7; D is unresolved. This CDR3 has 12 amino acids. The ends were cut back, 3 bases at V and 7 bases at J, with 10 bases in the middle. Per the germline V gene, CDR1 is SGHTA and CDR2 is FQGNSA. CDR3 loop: CASSFAYEEQYF. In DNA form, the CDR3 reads TGTGCCAGCAGCTTCGCCTACGAAGAGCAGTACTTC.

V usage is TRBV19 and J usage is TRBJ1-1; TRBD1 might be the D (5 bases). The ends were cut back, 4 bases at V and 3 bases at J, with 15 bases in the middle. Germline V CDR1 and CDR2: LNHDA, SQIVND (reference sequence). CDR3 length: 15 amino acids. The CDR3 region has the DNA TGTGCCAGTAGTACCCCTCAAACAGGAGACACTGAAGCTTTCTTT. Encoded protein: CASSTPQTGDTEAFF.

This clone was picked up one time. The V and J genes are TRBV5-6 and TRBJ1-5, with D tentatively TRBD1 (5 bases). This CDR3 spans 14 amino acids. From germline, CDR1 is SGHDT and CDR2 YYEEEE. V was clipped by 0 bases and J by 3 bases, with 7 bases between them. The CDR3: CASSLAGYNQPQHF. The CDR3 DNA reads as TGTGCCAGCAGCTTGGCAGGGTACAATCAGCCCCAGCATTTT.

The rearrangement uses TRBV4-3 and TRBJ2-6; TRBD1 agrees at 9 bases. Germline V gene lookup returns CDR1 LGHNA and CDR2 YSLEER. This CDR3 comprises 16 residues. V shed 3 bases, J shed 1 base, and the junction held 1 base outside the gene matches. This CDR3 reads CASSQGTGSGANVLTF. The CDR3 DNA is TGCGCCAGCAGCCAGGGGACAGGGTCTGGGGCCAACGTCCTGACTTTC.

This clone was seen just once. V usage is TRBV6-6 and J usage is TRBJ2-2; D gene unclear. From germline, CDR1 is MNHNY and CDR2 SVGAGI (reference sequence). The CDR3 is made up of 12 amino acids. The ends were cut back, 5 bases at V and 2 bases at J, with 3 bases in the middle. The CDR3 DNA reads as TGTGCCAGCAGTCCTAACACCGGGGAGCTGTTTTTT. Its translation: CASSPNTGELFF.

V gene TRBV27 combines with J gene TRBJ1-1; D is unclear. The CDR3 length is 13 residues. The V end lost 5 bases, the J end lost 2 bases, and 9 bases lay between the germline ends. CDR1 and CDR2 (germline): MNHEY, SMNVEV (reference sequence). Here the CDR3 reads CASSLTSNTEAFF. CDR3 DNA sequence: TGTGCCAGCAGTCTGACAAGTAACACTGAAGCTTTCTTT.

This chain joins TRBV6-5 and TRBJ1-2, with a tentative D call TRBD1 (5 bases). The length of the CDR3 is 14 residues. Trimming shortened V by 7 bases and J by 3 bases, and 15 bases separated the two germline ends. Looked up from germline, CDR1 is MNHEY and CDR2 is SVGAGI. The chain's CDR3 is CASTSGFGDYGYTF. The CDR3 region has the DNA TGTGCCAGCACGTCAGGGTTCGGAGACTATGGCTACACCTTC.

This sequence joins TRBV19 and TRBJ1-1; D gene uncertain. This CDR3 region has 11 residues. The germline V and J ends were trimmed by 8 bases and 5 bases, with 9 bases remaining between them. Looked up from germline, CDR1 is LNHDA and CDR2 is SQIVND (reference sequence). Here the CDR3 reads CASESGTEAFF. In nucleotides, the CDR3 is TGTGCCAGTGAGTCGGGTACTGAAGCTTTCTTT.

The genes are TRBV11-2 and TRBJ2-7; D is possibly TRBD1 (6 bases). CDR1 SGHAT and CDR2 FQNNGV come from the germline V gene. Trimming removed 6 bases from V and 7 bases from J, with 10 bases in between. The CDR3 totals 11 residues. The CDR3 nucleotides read TGTGCCAGCAGATCCGACAGGGAGCAGTACTTC. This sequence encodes CASRSDREQYF.

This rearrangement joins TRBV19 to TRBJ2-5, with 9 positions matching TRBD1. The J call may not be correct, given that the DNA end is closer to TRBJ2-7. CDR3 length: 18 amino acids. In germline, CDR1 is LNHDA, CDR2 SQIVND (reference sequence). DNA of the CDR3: TGTGCCAGTAGTATAGAAGGGTTGAGGACAGGGGCCTCCTACGAGCAGTACTTC. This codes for CASSIEGLRTGASYEQYF.

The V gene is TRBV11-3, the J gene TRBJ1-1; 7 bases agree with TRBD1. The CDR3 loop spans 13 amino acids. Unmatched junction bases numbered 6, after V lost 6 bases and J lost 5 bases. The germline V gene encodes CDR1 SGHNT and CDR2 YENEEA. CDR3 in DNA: TGTGCCAGCAGGCCAGGGGGAGGAACTGAAGCTTTCTTT. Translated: CASRPGGGTEAFF.

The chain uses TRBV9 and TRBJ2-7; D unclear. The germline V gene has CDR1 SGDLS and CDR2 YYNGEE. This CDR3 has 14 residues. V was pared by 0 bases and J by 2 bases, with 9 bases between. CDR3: CASSVGSSTYEQYF. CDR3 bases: TGTGCCAGCAGCGTAGGTTCCAGTACCTACGAGCAGTACTTC.

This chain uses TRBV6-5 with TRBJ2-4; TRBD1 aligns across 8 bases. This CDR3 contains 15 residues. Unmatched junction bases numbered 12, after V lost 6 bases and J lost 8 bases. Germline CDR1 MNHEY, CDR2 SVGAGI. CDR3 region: CASRETGEGGDIQYF. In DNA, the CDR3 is TGTGCCAGCAGAGAGACAGGGGAAGGAGGAGACATTCAGTACTTC.